This TCR beta chain is drawn from a study of CD8 T cells in ankylosing spondylitis. Study results and limitations: Matched synovial fluid from ankylosing spondylitis patients was reported to be enriched for disease-linked clones. Relatively rare in peripheral blood, disease-linked clones were also CD8+. Among TCR beta sequences, a motif of 7 to 9 highly homologous variants appeared characteristic of ankylosing spondylitis blood.

Molecular-barcoded quantitative 5'-RACE produced these TCR beta libraries. MiXCR, applied by TCRdb to the 5' RACE reads, yields one record per CDR3 protein. This sample has roughly 700,000 distinct CDR3 sequences, with around a fifth found just once. This CDR3 spans 16 amino acids. With 4 bases clipped from V and 0 bases from J, the junction kept 6 bases outside the gene matches. The germline V gene has CDR1 SGDLS and CDR2 YYNGEE. About this clonotype itself: Its antigen is undetermined.

The V gene is TRBV9, the J gene TRBJ2-3, with 9 positions matching TRBD2. This TCR derives from a male donor with ankylosing spondylitis. The sequenced sample was blood, either unsorted or a sorted T cell fraction (not recorded which). This CDR3 is CASSPSGTTSTDTQYF. The CDR3 DNA follows: TGTGCCAGCAGCCCTAGCGGGACAACTAGCACAGATACGCAGTATTTT.